This T cell receptor beta chain emerged from a study of shared clonotypes between healthy human individuals. Broader study findings: Exclusively blood specimens were collected; tissue repertoires likely differ.

TCRdb's table, derived via immunoSEQ multiplex PCR, lists solely in-frame clones and lacks some. The table records 2 million to 2.5 million clones, approximately 93% of them present only once. V gave up 5 bases and J gave up 4 bases, with 17 bases separating them. The germline gives CDR1 SGHVS, CDR2 FQNEAQ. CDR3 length equals 16 residues. This clone was observed a single time. Its antigen remains unidentified. The receptor was derived from a man aged 18 to 30 in good health. Some clones in this sample may be carry-over from other donors' samples. The sequencing sample was made of naive CD4+ T cells from PBMCs. The sample's subset: CD45RA+ positively selected. J is TRBJ2-2 and V is TRBV7-8; maybe TRBD1 (7 bases). CDR3 coding DNA: TGTGCCAGCAGCCACCGAGGGGGCGGGATCACCGGGGAGCTGTTTTTT. It specifies CASSHRGGGITGELFF.